Listed below are T cell receptor beta chains from one sample, sequenced in a study of T cell responses to AZD1222 COVID-19 vaccine. Profiled with immunoSEQ multiplex PCR; TCRdb holds only in-frame clones, not every one. The table records 100,000 to 150,000 clones, around nine tenths of them present only once. Sequencing was performed on peripheral blood, taken on day 0 of AZD1222 vaccination. These receptors came from an adult in good health. Each CDR3 is given with its conserved first and last residue. A D gene is named only where the DNA matches it firmly. Only part of the rows carry a size: once, few, many, or a class if the clone is expanded.

>NA|NA|TRBJ1-5|TRBV14
CASSQNDGQPQHF
TGTGCCAGCAGCCAAAACGACGGTCAGCCCCAGCATTTT
>NA|TRBD2|TRBJ2-1|TRBV3-1/TRBV3-2
CASSQVRLAGVNEQFF
TGTGCCAGCAGCCAAGTCAGACTAGCGGGAGTCAATGAGCAGTTCTTC
>NA|NA|TRBJ2-1|TRBV5-1
CASSLAASPNEQFF
TGCGCCAGCAGCTTGGCGGCTAGCCCCAATGAGCAGTTCTTC
>NA|TRBD1|TRBJ2-2|TRBV6-4
CASSPRGDRASNTGELFF
TGTGCCAGCAGTCCCCGGGGGGACAGGGCCTCGAACACCGGGGAGCTGTTTTTT
>NA|TRBD2|TRBJ2-7|TRBV5-4
CASSFLAGGPGEQYF
TGTGCCAGCAGCTTTCTAGCGGGAGGGCCGGGTGAGCAGTACTTC
>once|NA|TRBJ1-4|TRBV18
CASSPTGTHEKLFF
TGTGCCAGCTCACCAACCGGGACCCATGAAAAACTGTTTTTT
>NA|NA|TRBJ2-3|TRBV13
CASSSRPGHTDTQYF
TGTGCCAGCAGCTCTCGCCCGGGACACACAGATACGCAGTATTTT
>NA|NA|TRBJ2-1|TRBV30
CAWSGGSYNEQFF
TGTGCCTGGAGTGGAGGTTCCTACAATGAGCAGTTCTTC
>NA|NA|TRBJ1-5|TRBV9
CASSVGEGGWPQHF
TGTGCCAGCAGCGTAGGTGAGGGGGGATGGCCCCAGCATTTT
>NA|TRBD2|TRBJ2-7|TRBV5-1
CASSFQREKEYF
TGCGCCAGCAGCTTTCAGCGGGAGAAGGAGTACTTC
>NA|TRBD2|TRBJ2-1|TRBV6-5
CASSLTSGRATNEQFF
TGTGCCAGCAGTTTGACTAGCGGGAGGGCCACGAATGAGCAGTTCTTC
>NA|TRBD1|TRBJ1-3|TRBV2
CASRYDRVPGNTIYF
TGTGCCAGCAGGTACGACAGGGTCCCTGGAAACACCATATATTTT
>NA|TRBD1|TRBJ2-5|TRBV11-2
CASSWTGKETQYF
TGTGCCAGCAGCTGGACAGGGAAAGAGACCCAGTACTTC
>once|NA|TRBJ1-5|TRBV28
CASSLTNQPQHF
TGTGCCAGCAGTTTAACCAATCAGCCCCAGCATTTT
>NA|TRBD1|TRBJ1-4|TRBV18
CASSPKGGREKLFF
TGTGCCAGCTCACCAAAAGGGGGCCGGGAAAAACTGTTTTTT
>NA|NA|TRBJ1-5|TRBV7-6
CASSLGGGSNQPQHF
TGTGCCAGCAGCTTAGGCGGAGGGAGCAATCAGCCCCAGCATTTT
>NA|NA|TRBJ2-5|TRBV11-2
CASSLQGFEETQYF
TGTGCCAGCAGCTTACAGGGGTTCGAGGAGACCCAGTACTTC
>NA|NA|TRBJ1-1|TRBV6-5
CASSYRAMNTEAFF
TGTGCCAGCAGTTACCGGGCAATGAACACTGAAGCTTTCTTT
>few|NA|TRBJ1-1|TRBV30
CAWRKSMNTEAFF
TGTGCCTGGAGGAAGAGTATGAACACTGAAGCTTTCTTT
>once|NA|TRBJ2-4|TRBV3-1/TRBV3-2
CASSQDTGWGAKNIQYF
TGTGCCAGCAGCCAAGATACAGGGTGGGGGGCCAAAAACATTCAGTACTTC
>NA|NA|TRBJ1-2|TRBV28
CASSSAEGNGYTF
TGTGCCAGCAGTTCTGCAGAGGGCAATGGCTACACCTTC
>NA|TRBD1|TRBJ1-1|TRBV5-1
CASSLVPGGAMNTEAFF
TGCGCCAGCAGCTTGGTCCCAGGGGGCGCGATGAACACTGAAGCTTTCTTT
>NA|NA|TRBJ2-4|TRBV6-6
CASSYGQAETKNIQYF
TGTGCCAGCAGTTACGGACAAGCGGAGACCAAAAACATTCAGTACTTC
>NA|NA|TRBJ2-7|TRBV28
CASRTGAVGYEQYF
TGTGCCAGCAGGACGGGAGCAGTTGGCTACGAGCAGTACTTC
>NA|NA|TRBJ2-2|TRBV7-6
CASSLALDSTGELFF
TGTGCCAGCAGCTTAGCGTTGGACAGCACCGGGGAGCTGTTTTTT
>once|NA|TRBJ2-7|TRBV6-5
CASSLMTGSYEQYF
TGTGCCAGCAGTTTGATGACGGGCTCCTACGAGCAGTACTTC
>NA|TRBD2|TRBJ2-2|TRBV5-4
CASSLSGGNTGELFF
TGTGCCAGCAGCCTTAGCGGGGGGAACACCGGGGAGCTGTTTTTT
>NA|NA|TRBJ2-7|TRBV14
CASSPMGGRYEQYF
TGTGCCAGCAGCCCCATGGGGGGTCGCTACGAGCAGTACTTC
>NA|NA|TRBJ2-1|TRBV7-3
CASSPGPNEQFF
TGTGCCAGCAGCCCTGGACCCAATGAGCAGTTCTTC
>NA|NA|TRBJ2-5|TRBV19
CASSIGQGVETQYF
TGTGCCAGTAGTATCGGGCAGGGCGTGGAGACCCAGTACTTC
>NA|TRBD2|TRBJ2-7|TRBV27
CASSPSGPYEQYF
TGTGCCAGCAGTCCTAGCGGACCCTACGAGCAGTACTTC
>NA|TRBD1|TRBJ2-3|TRBV2
CASSQDRGGTDTQYF
TGTGCCAGCAGCCAGGACAGGGGTGGGACAGATACGCAGTATTTT
>once|TRBD1|TRBJ2-1|TRBV11-2
CASSLVQGKDNEQFF
TGTGCCAGCAGCTTAGTACAGGGGAAAGACAATGAGCAGTTCTTC
>NA|NA|TRBJ2-1|TRBV7-9
CASSPQIEQFF
TGTGCCAGCAGCCCACAAATTGAGCAGTTCTTC
>NA|TRBD1|TRBJ2-7|TRBV3-1/TRBV3-2
CASSQKRGQGGLYEQYF
TGTGCCAGCAGCCAGAAAAGGGGACAGGGGGGACTCTACGAGCAGTACTTC
>NA|TRBD1|TRBJ1-5|TRBV2
CASKGDSLQPQHF
TGTGCCAGCAAAGGGGACAGCCTTCAGCCCCAGCATTTT
>NA|NA|TRBJ2-7|TRBV27
CASRSGQTGVYEQYF
TGTGCCAGCAGATCCGGTCAGACAGGAGTCTACGAGCAGTACTTC
>NA|NA|TRBJ2-5|TRBV24-1
CATSDSRPYQETQYF
TGTGCCACCAGTGATTCCAGGCCATACCAAGAGACCCAGTACTTC
>NA|NA|TRBJ2-2|TRBV5-5
CASSFGGTGELFF
TGTGCCAGCAGCTTTGGGGGCACCGGGGAGCTGTTTTTT
>NA|TRBD1|TRBJ2-1|TRBV19
CATAGTGRNEQFF
TGTGCCACTGCCGGGACAGGGAGGAATGAGCAGTTCTTC
>NA|NA|TRBJ1-4|TRBV5-1
CASSLGQGSREKLFF
TGCGCCAGCAGCTTGGGGCAGGGGTCACGAGAAAAACTGTTTTTT
>NA|NA|TRBJ2-1|TRBV27
CASSLSSRGVYNEQFF
TGTGCCAGCAGCCTCTCTAGCAGGGGAGTTTACAATGAGCAGTTCTTC
>NA|NA|TRBJ1-5|TRBV2
CASSEPPGSNQPQHF
TGTGCCAGCAGTGAACCTCCAGGGAGCAATCAGCCCCAGCATTTT
>NA|NA|TRBJ2-5|TRBV5-4
CASSLGGLETQYF
TGTGCCAGCAGCTTGGGTGGGTTGGAGACCCAGTACTTC
>NA|NA|TRBJ2-1|TRBV19
CASSDQWRDSEQFF
TGTGCCAGCAGTGATCAGTGGCGGGATAGTGAGCAGTTCTTC
>NA|NA|TRBJ1-3|TRBV27
CASSLNLPGLAGNTIYF
TGTGCCAGCAGTTTAAATCTTCCGGGGCTGGCTGGAAACACCATATATTTT
>NA|NA|TRBJ2-7|TRBV28
CASSPAPIKSSYEQYF
TGTGCCAGCAGTCCCGCCCCGATAAAAAGCTCCTACGAGCAGTACTTC